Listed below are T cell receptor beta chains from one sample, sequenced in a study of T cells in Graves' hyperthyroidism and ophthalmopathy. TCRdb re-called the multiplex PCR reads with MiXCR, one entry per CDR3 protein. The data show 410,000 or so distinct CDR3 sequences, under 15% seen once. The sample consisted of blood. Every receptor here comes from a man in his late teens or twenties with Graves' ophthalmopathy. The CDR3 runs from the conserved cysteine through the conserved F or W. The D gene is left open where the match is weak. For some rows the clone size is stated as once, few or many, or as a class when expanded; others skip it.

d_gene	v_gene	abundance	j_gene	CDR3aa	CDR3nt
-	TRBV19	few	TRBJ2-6	CASKIGALGANVLTF	TGTGCCAGTAAAATCGGGGCGCTAGGGGCCAACGTCCTGACTTTC
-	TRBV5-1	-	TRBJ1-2	CASRETVNYGYTF	TGCGCCAGCAGGGAGACAGTAAACTATGGCTACACCTTC
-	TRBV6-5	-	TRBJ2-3	CASSYKGGGADTQYF	TGTGCCAGCAGTTACAAGGGGGGGGGGGCAGATACGCAGTATTTT
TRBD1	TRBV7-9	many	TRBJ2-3	CASSLNPGQGGTDTQYF	TGTGCCAGCAGCTTGAATCCGGGACAGGGAGGCACAGATACGCAGTATTTT
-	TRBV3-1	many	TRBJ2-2	CASSNTNTGELFF	TGTGCCAGCAGCAACACGAACACCGGGGAGCTGTTTTTT
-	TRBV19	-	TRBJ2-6	CASSIDEWESTGGSGANVLTF	TGTGCCAGTAGTATAGATGAGTGGGAGAGTACTGGGGGCTCTGGGGCCAACGTCCTGACTTTC
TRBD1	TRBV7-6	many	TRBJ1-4	CASSLEGTGEKLFF	TGTGCCAGCAGCTTAGAAGGGACAGGGGAAAAACTGTTTTTT
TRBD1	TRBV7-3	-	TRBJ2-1	CASSDRDSFTLQF	TGTGCCAGCAGCGATAGGGACAGCTTCACTCTACAATTC
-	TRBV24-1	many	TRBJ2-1	CATSVLDYNEQFF	TGTGCCACCAGTGTTCTAGATTACAATGAGCAGTTCTTC
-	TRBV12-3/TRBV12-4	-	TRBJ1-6	CASTTSPNSPLHF	TGTGCCAGCACTACGAGTCCCAATTCACCCCTCCACTTT
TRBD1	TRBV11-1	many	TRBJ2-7	CASSLQQGAAEQYF	TGTGCCAGCAGCTTACAACAGGGGGCAGCTGAGCAGTACTTC
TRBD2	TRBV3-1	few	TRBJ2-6	CASSREGAGANVLTF	TGTGCCAGCAGCCGGGAGGGTGCAGGGGCCAACGTCCTGACTTTC
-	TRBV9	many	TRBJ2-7	CASSVGTPSEQYF	TGTGCCAGCAGCGTAGGGACCCCCAGCGAGCAGTACTTC
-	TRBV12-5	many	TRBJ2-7	CASGPGDGAYEQYF	TGTGCTAGTGGGCCCGGGGACGGAGCCTACGAGCAGTACTTC
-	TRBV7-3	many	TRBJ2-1	CASSPWPGPTPRNEQFF	TGTGCCAGCAGCCCCTGGCCTGGGCCGACACCAAGGAATGAGCAGTTCTTC
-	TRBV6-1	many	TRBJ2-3	CASNGYLHDTDTQYF	TGTGCCAGCAATGGCTACCTACACGACACAGATACGCAGTATTTT
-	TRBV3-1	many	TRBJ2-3	CASSQESTDTQYF	TGTGCCAGCAGCCAAGAAAGCACAGATACGCAGTATTTT
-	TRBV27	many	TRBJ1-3	CASSLSAGPGNTIYF	TGTGCCAGCAGTTTATCGGCGGGACCTGGAAACACCATATATTTT